The 27 T cell receptor beta chains in this list originate from one sample, sequenced in a study of breast tumors, draining lymph nodes, adjacent tissues. TCRdb reprocessed the multiplex PCR reads with MiXCR, giving one entry per CDR3 protein. The table shows about 17,000 distinct CDR3 sequences, with 60% to 70% occurring only once. The source material was tumor-adjacent breast tissue. The receptor set was obtained from a female donor with breast cancer. Some clones in this sample may be carry-over from other donors' samples.

This clonotype was seen ten or more times. This chain links TRBV7-3 with TRBJ2-6; 8 bases fit TRBD2. The germline V gene encodes CDR1 SGHTA and CDR2 FQGTGA. Trimming took 3 bases from V and 4 from J; bases not matched to a gene: 5. The CDR3 runs 16 residues. The CDR3 here is CASSFGGAGGANVLTF. DNA for the CDR3: TGTGCCAGCAGCTTCGGGGGGGCGGGGGGGGCCAACGTCCTGACTTTC.

By frequency in the sample, this clonotype is medium-sized. The V gene is TRBV19, the J gene TRBJ2-7, with D tentatively TRBD1 (5 bases). Between the trimmed V and J ends, which lost 10 bases and 4 bases, there was a span of 14 bases. The CDR3 has 12 amino acids. Per the germline V gene, CDR1 is LNHDA and CDR2 is SQIVND (reference sequence). The CDR3 reads CATSTGHYEQYF. CDR3 DNA: TGTGCCACTTCAACAGGACATTACGAGCAGTACTTC.

The chain combines TRBV9 with TRBJ1-1; D is unresolved. This CDR3 contains 13 residues. V was cut by 4 bases and J by 5 bases, with 12 bases left in between. Germline V gene data show CDR1 as SGDLS and CDR2 as YYNGEE. CDR3 sequence reads: CASSLASTTEAFF. In nucleotides, the CDR3 is TGTGCCAGCAGCTTAGCGTCGACGACTGAAGCTTTCTTT.

This clonotype was seen just once. The CDR3 region has the DNA TGCGCCAGCAGCCGCGGGGGACAGGGGGCCCACGAGCAGTACTTC. Translated: CASSRGGQGAHEQYF. V is TRBV4-1 and J is TRBJ2-7; 12 bases align to TRBD1. Germline assignment: CDR1 MGHRA and CDR2 YSYEKL. The CDR3 is made up of 15 amino acids. Trimming at V came to 4 bases and at J to 5 bases, leaving 6 bases not matched to a gene.

This clonotype is categorized as medium-sized. V usage is TRBV6-5 and J usage is TRBJ2-7, with a possible D match to TRBD1 (6 bases). Germline V gene sequence: CDR1 MNHEY, CDR2 SVGAGI. The length of the CDR3 is 14 residues. Deletions cut 0 bases from V and 4 bases from J, with 10 bases between. CDR3 sequence (DNA): TGTGCCAGCAGTTACTCTGGGACAAAATACGAGCAGTACTTC. As protein: CASSYSGTKYEQYF.

This clonotype was detected only a few times. This chain uses TRBV29-1 with TRBJ2-1; 11 nucleotides line up with TRBD1. The junction had 12 bases not matched to a gene; V was cut back by 6 bases and J by 8 bases. This CDR3 is 15 amino acids long. Germline-derived CDR1 and CDR2 are SQVTM and ANQGSEA. The CDR3 is CSVGNGDRGRDEQFF. The CDR3, as DNA: TGCAGCGTGGGAAACGGGGACAGGGGGAGGGATGAGCAGTTCTTC.

The J gene is TRBJ2-5, the V gene TRBV2; D unclear. Deletions cut 6 bases from V and 3 bases from J, with 14 bases between. The germline V gene encodes CDR1 SNHLY and CDR2 FYNNEI. CDR3 size: 14 residues. The CDR3 sequence: CASSPTAVKETQYF. In nucleotides, the CDR3 is TGTGCCAGCAGCCCCACAGCCGTTAAAGAGACCCAGTACTTC.

This clonotype was seen a single time. The chain joins TRBV28 to TRBJ2-3; TRBD1 matches at 7 bases. CDR1 is MDHEN and CDR2 is SYDVKM in the germline V gene. V lost 6 bases to trimming and J lost 2 bases; unmatched junction nucleotides: 11. The length of the CDR3 is 16 residues. The CDR3 sequence: CASRGRTGTNTDTQYF. In DNA form, the CDR3 reads TGTGCCAGCAGAGGTAGGACAGGCACCAACACAGATACGCAGTATTTT.

This clonotype showed up many times. V usage is TRBV4-2 and J usage is TRBJ2-5; TRBD2 matches at 9 bases. Germline values: CDR1 LGHNA, CDR2 YNFKEQ. Losses at the gene ends were 1 base for V and 4 bases for J; bases not matched to a gene: 7. The CDR3 consists of 16 residues. CDR3 DNA: TGTGCCAGCAGCCAAGCACGCGCGGGGGGGGGAGAGACCCAGTACTTC. Protein product: CASSQARAGGGETQYF.

The chain carries TRBV29-1 and TRBJ2-1; 9 nucleotides line up with TRBD2. Germline loops: CDR1 SQVTM, CDR2 ANQGSEA. The CDR3 has 13 amino acids. J lost 12 bases, V lost 4 bases, and 10 bases had no gene match. As DNA, the CDR3 is TGCAGCGTTGCCGATATGACTAGCGGACCGCAGTTCTTC. Its translation is CSVADMTSGPQFF.

V usage is TRBV10-3 and J usage is TRBJ1-6, with 9 positions matching TRBD1. J was trimmed by 8 bases and V by 3 bases; bases with no gene match: 17. This CDR3 has 19 amino acids. Germline V gives CDR1 ENHRY, CDR2 SYGVKD. CDR3 protein: CAISDWTGTGSFGDSPLHF. CDR3 bases: TGTGCCATCAGTGATTGGACCGGGACAGGGTCGTTTGGGGATTCACCCCTCCACTTT.

This clonotype was recorded once. The chain couples TRBV20-1 to TRBJ1-2; tentative D call: TRBD1 (5 bases). CDR3 length equals 8 residues. Germline CDR1 DFQATT, CDR2 SNEGSKA (reference sequence). The CDR3 reads CGAGGYTF. The CDR3 nucleotides read TGCGGGGCAGGGGGCTACACCTTC.

The V call is TRBV9, the J call TRBJ1-1; TRBD1 is a possible D gene (6 bases). CDR3 length: 14 amino acids. Germline CDR1 reads SGDLS; CDR2 reads YYNGEE. The V and J ends lost 0 bases and 3 bases respectively, with 9 bases between them. The CDR3 reads CASSVGPGDTEAFF. CDR3 in DNA: TGTGCCAGCAGCGTAGGCCCAGGGGACACTGAAGCTTTCTTT.

Within the sample, this clonotype is medium-sized. The rearrangement joins TRBV11-2 to TRBJ2-2; D might be TRBD1 or TRBD2, each matching 5 bases. From germline, CDR1 is SGHAT and CDR2 FQNNGV. Trimming cost V 4 bases and J 1 base, with 10 bases left between them. This CDR3 comprises 15 residues. The CDR3 here is CASSSWDGNTGELFF. In nucleotides, the CDR3 is TGTGCCAGCAGCTCGTGGGACGGGAACACCGGGGAGCTGTTTTTT.

By sample share, this clonotype is medium-sized. This chain joins TRBV18 and TRBJ1-2; D is perhaps TRBD1 (5 bases). Germline assignment: CDR1 KGHSH and CDR2 LQKENI. Trimming took 6 bases from V and 4 from J, leaving 15 bases between them. CDR3 length equals 14 residues. The CDR3 sequence is CASSPETDFYGYTF. The CDR3 nucleotides are TGTGCCAGCTCCCCAGAGACAGACTTCTATGGCTACACCTTC. Using reference TRBV18 and TRBJ1-2 for the parts outside the CDR3, the full variable domain is NAGVMQNPRHLVRRRGQEARLRCSPMKGHSHVYWYRQLPEEGLKFMVYLQKENIIDESGMPKERFSAEFPKEGPSILRIQQVVRGDSAAYFCASSPETDFYGYTFGSGTRLTVV.

The V and J genes are TRBV7-2 and TRBJ2-7; the match to TRBD2 covers 14 bases. The length of the CDR3 is 17 residues. V lost 7 bases and J lost 0; bases outside the gene matches: 8. CDR1 and CDR2 (germline): SGHTA, FQGNSA. The DNA of the CDR3 is TGTGCCAGCACGGGACTAGCGGGAGCTAGCGGCTCCTACGAGCAGTACTTC. It encodes CASTGLAGASGSYEQYF.

The CDR3 DNA is TGTGCCAGCAGCCGGGACAGAGGCACAGATACGCAGTATTTT. Translating it yields CASSRDRGTDTQYF. The chain is built from TRBV9 and TRBJ2-3; 7 positions match TRBD1. The junction had 3 bases not matched to a gene; V was cut back by 4 bases and J by 1 base. The CDR3 is 14 amino acids. Germline CDR1 and CDR2: SGDLS and YYNGEE. Looking up the rest from reference TRBV9 and TRBJ2-3 gives the full variable domain: DSGVTQTPKHLITATGQRVTLRCSPRSGDLSVYWYQQSLDQGLQFLIQYYNGEERAKGNILERFSAQQFPDLHSELNLSSLELGDSALYFCASSRDRGTDTQYFGPGTRLTVL.

This clonotype is labeled medium-sized. The CDR3 DNA reads TGCGCCAGCAGCCAAGGCAGCACAGATACGCAGTATTTT. Translating it yields CASSQGSTDTQYF. The V call is TRBV5-1, the J call TRBJ2-3, with D unresolved. The germline V gene has CDR1 SGHRS and CDR2 YFSETQ. Trimming shortened V by 4 bases and J by 0 bases, and 6 bases separated the two germline ends. The CDR3 is 13 residues long.

This clonotype came up once. The V call is TRBV20-1, the J call TRBJ2-5; TRBD2 matches 8 bases. The germline gives CDR1 DFQATT, CDR2 SNEGSKA (reference sequence). The trim removed 4 bases at V and 5 bases at J, leaving 15 bases unmatched. The CDR3 is made up of 16 amino acids. CDR3 DNA sequence: TGCAGTGCTACAGACCGGGGGGGCTCCCTTTGGGAGACCCAGTACTTC. Residues: CSATDRGGSLWETQYF.

J is TRBJ2-7 and V is TRBV5-6; 7 bases are shared with TRBD1. Germline V lookup: CDR1 SGHDT, CDR2 YYEEEE. The length of the CDR3 is 14 residues. Trimming at V came to 3 bases and at J to 2 bases, leaving 5 bases not matched to a gene. The CDR3 region has the DNA TGTGCCAGCAGCTACGGACAGGCACCCTACGAGCAGTACTTC. It encodes CASSYGQAPYEQYF.

This chain joins TRBV12-3 or TRBV12-4 and TRBJ2-6; D remains unclear. Trimming removed 1 base at V and 4 bases at J, with 11 bases between. The CDR3 is 16 amino acids. CDR3 coding DNA: TGTGCCAGCAGTTTAGACGGAATAAGAGGGGCCAACGTCCTGACTTTC. This encodes CASSLDGIRGANVLTF.

This clonotype was seen just once. The chain employs TRBV7-6 and TRBJ2-2, with D hard to call. V was trimmed by 5 bases and J by 4 bases, leaving 11 bases between them. This CDR3 comprises 14 residues. Per the germline V gene, CDR1 is SGHVS and CDR2 is FNYEAQ. The DNA of the CDR3 is TGTGCCAGCAGCCTCGAAGAAGTCACCGGGGAGCTGTTTTTT. Its protein product is CASSLEEVTGELFF. The entire variable domain, with the rest obtained from reference TRBV7-6 and TRBJ2-2, is as follows: GAGVSQSPRYKVTKRGQDVALRCDPISGHVSLYWYRQALGQGPEFLTYFNYEAQQDKSGLPNDRFSAERPEGSISTLTIQRTEQRDSAMYRCASSLEEVTGELFFGEGSRLTVL.

This clonotype was seen at least ten times. V gene TRBV20-1 combines with J gene TRBJ1-1; D not certain. This CDR3 region has 14 residues. Trimming took off 3 bases at V and 2 bases at J, with 13 bases between the two ends. CDR1 and CDR2 (germline): DFQATT, SNEGSKA (reference sequence). CDR3 in amino acids: CSASSGLRNTEAFF. The DNA of the CDR3 is TGCAGTGCTAGTTCAGGACTACGAAACACTGAAGCTTTCTTT.

This clonotype appeared many times. This may come from a read error, since a much larger clone is one base off. In nucleotides, the CDR3 is TGTGCCAGCAGCCGGCTGCCCAACAGGGATGAGACCCAGCACTTC. Protein sequence: CASSRLPNRDETQHF. The V gene is TRBV7-2, the J gene TRBJ2-5; tentative D call: TRBD1 (6 bases). Germline assignment: CDR1 SGHTA and CDR2 FQGNSA. The CDR3 has 15 residues.

The table lists this clonotype with a count of one. The chain recombines TRBV29-1 with TRBJ2-7; D is undetermined. This CDR3 has 14 amino acids. Looked up from germline, CDR1 is SQVTM and CDR2 is ANQGSEA. The V end was cut by 4 bases, the J end by 2 bases, with 15 bases between. The DNA of the CDR3 is TGCAGCGTTGCGTCTCAAGACAAACCCTACGAGCAGTACTTC. Translation gives CSVASQDKPYEQYF.

CDR3 coding DNA: TGTGCCAGCAGCATAGGCCTCGACAGGGCGGACAACGGCTACACCTTC. It is translated as CASSIGLDRADNGYTF. The chain combines TRBV12-3 or TRBV12-4 with TRBJ1-2; 7 bases fit TRBD1. V shed 6 bases and J 8 bases; nucleotides not matched to a gene: 18. The CDR3 covers 16 residues.

The table lists this clonotype with many counts. The CDR3 protein is CSAPNSNTGELFF. As DNA, the CDR3 is TGCAGTGCCCCGAACAGCAACACCGGGGAGCTGTTTTTT. The V gene is TRBV20-1, the J gene TRBJ2-2; D unclear. The germline CDR1 and CDR2 sequences are DFQATT and SNEGSKA (reference sequence). Trimming cost V 6 bases and J 2 bases, with 10 bases left between them. This CDR3 contains 13 residues.